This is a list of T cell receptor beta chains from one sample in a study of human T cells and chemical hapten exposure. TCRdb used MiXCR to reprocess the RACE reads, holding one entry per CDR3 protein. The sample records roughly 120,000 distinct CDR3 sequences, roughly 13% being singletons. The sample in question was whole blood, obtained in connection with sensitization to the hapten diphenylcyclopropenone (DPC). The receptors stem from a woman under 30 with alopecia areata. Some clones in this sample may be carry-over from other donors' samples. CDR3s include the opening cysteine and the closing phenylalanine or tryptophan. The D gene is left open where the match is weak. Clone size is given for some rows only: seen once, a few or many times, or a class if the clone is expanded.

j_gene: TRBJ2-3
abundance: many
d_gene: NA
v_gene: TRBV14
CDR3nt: TGTGCCAGCAGCCACTTTGCTAGTGTTACGCAGTATTTT
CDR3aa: CASSHFASVTQYF

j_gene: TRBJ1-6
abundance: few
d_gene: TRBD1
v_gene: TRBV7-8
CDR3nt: TGTGCCAGCAGCTTAAGGGACAGGGTTATCACCTCCTATAATTCACCCCTCCACTTT
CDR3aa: CASSLRDRVITSYNSPLHF

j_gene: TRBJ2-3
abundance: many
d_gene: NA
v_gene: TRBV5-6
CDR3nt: TGTGCCAGCAGCTTGGGTCCGTTGGCAGATACGCAGTATTTT
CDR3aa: CASSLGPLADTQYF

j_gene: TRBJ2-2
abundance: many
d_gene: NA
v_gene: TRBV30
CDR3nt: TGTGCCTGGGGGGGTCAGGGGTCCCCGAACACCGGGGAGCTGTTTTTT
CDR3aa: CAWGGQGSPNTGELFF

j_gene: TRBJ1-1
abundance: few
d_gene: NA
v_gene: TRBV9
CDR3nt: TGTGCCAGCAGCGTAGCAGGGATGAGCACTGAAGCTTTCTTT
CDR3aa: CASSVAGMSTEAFF

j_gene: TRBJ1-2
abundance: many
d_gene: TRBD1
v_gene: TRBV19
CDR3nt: TGTGCCATTTCCCCCGGACAGGGGTTCTATGGCTACACCTTC
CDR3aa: CAISPGQGFYGYTF

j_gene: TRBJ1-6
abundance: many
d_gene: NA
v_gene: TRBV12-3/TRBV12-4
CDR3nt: TGTGCCAGCAGTTTGCTGGGATCGGATTCACCCCTCCACTTT
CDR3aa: CASSLLGSDSPLHF

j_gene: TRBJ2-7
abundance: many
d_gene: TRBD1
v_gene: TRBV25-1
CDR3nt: TGTGCCAGCAGTGCCCAGGGACAGGATCCCTACGAGCAGTACTTC
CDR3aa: CASSAQGQDPYEQYF

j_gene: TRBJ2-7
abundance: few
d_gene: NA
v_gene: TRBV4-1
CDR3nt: TGCGCCAGCAGCCAATCGGCGGGGTTCAGCTCCTACGAGCAGTACTTC
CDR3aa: CASSQSAGFSSYEQYF

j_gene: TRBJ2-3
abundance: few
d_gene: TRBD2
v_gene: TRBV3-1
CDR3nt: TGTGCCAGCAGCCAAGATCCCGGGACTACCACAAGATCGCAGTATTTT
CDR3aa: CASSQDPGTTTRSQYF

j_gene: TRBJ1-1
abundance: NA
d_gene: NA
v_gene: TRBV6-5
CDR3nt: TGTGCCAGCAGTTATATAGGCAGTGGACACACTGAAGCTTTCTTT
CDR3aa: CASSYIGSGHTEAFF

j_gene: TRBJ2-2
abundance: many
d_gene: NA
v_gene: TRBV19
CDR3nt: TGTGCCAGTAGTTCCAGGGTGGAAACCGGGGAGCTGTTTTTT
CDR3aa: CASSSRVETGELFF

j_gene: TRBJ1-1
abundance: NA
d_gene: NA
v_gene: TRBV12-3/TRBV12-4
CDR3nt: TGTGCCAGCAGTATGGGACCCGCAGGATCTGAAGCTTTCTTT
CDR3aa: CASSMGPAGSEAFF